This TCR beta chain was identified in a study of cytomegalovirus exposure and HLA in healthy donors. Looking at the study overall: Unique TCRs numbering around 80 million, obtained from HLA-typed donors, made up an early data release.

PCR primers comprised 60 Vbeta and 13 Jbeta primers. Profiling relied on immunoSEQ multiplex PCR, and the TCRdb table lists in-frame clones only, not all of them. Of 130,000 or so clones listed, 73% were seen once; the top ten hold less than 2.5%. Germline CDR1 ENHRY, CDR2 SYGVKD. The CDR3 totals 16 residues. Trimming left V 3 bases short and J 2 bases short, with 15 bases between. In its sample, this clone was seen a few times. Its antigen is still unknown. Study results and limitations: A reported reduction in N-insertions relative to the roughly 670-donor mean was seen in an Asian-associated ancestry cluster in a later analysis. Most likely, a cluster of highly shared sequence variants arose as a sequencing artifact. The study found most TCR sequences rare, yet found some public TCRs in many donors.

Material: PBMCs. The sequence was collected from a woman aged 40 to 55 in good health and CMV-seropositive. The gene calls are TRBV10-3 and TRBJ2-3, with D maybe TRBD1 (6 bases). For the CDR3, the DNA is TGTGCCATCAGTGACCCTAACAGGGAGCCCACAGATACGCAGTATTTT. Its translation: CAISDPNREPTDTQYF.